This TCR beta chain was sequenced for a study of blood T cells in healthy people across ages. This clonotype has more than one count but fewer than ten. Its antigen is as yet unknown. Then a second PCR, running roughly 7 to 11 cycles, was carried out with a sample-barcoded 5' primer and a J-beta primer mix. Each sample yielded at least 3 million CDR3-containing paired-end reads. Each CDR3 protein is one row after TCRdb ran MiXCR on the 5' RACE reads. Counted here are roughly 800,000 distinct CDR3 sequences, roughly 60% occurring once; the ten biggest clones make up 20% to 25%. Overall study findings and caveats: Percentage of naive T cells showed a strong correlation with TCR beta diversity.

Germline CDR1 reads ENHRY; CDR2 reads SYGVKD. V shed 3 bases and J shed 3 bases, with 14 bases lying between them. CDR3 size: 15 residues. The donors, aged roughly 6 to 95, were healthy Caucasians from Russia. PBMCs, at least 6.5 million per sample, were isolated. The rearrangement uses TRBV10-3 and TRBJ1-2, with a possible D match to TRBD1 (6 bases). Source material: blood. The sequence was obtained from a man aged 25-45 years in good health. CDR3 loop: CAISDTVAGDYGYTF. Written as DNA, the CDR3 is TGTGCCATCAGTGACACGGTGGCAGGGGACTATGGCTACACCTTC.